The subject of this entry is one T cell receptor (beta chain). The antigen remains undetermined. The assay was immunoSEQ multiplex PCR, and TCRdb's table has in-frame clones only and misses some. The sample has some 150,000 clones, just over 90% seen once; the top ten hold around 3.6%. The data originate from a study of T cell responses to AZD1222 COVID-19 vaccine. This CDR3 spans 16 amino acids. Looked up from germline, CDR1 is MGHDK and CDR2 is SYGVNS. V was cut by 6 bases and J by 4 bases, with 21 bases left in between. Study findings and constraints: Donors were mostly white British, more females; clonal diversity possibly underestimated. Nearly half of spike-specific TCRs reportedly go after variant regions that carry no mutations.

This TCR derives from an adult in good health. This chain joins TRBV25-1 and TRBJ1-2, with no clear D. The sample consisted of peripheral blood, taken on day 0 of AZD1222 vaccination. The DNA for the CDR3 is TGTGCCAGCAGCCCCCGTGTCAGCATAGAAGTCTATGGCTACACCTTC. It is translated as CASSPRVSIEVYGYTF.